This TCR beta chain was recovered during a study of blood T cell repertoires in COVID-19. Looking at the study overall: Samples came from the United States, Italy and Spain, spanning acute and convalescent COVID-19.

Method: immunoSEQ multiplex PCR; TCRdb's copy keeps in-frame clones and lacks some. Of about 67,000 clones listed, 80% to 90% are singletons. This CDR3 region has 14 residues. Germline assignment: CDR1 SGHNT and CDR2 YENEEA. Trimming stripped 5 bases from V and 4 bases from J, with 14 bases between. What was sequenced was peripheral blood. The TCR originated in a man in his fifties with active COVID-19. The gene calls are TRBV11-3 and TRBJ2-5; D gene uncertain. This chain's CDR3 is CASSRGWMGETQYF. In DNA, the CDR3 is TGTGCCAGCAGCCGAGGATGGATGGGAGAGACCCAGTACTTC. The full variable domain, completed using reference TRBV11-3 and TRBJ2-5, is EAGVVQSPRYKIIEKKQPVAFWCNPISGHNTLYWYLQNLGQGPELLIRYENEEAVDDSQLPKDRFSAERLKGVDSTLKIQPAELGDSAVYLCASSRGWMGETQYFGPGTRLLVL.